Following are 9 T cell receptor beta chains from one sample sequenced in a study of T-cell memory formation after mild COVID-19. A single record per CDR3 protein comes from TCRdb applying MiXCR to the 5' RACE reads. The sample has under 300,000 distinct CDR3 sequences, 16% seen once; the top ten hold approximately 3.5%. Source material: PBMCs or a T cell subset sorted from them (not recorded which). The receptors here all came from a man in his late teens or twenties who had mild COVID-19 (a few samples of this study predate the infection). Cell type and time point are not known.

A few counts support this clonotype. CDR3 in amino acids: CASRTGTGEETQYF. The DNA of the CDR3 is TGTGCCAGCAGGACCGGGACAGGGGAAGAGACCCAGTACTTC. This chain uses TRBV7-8 with TRBJ2-5, with TRBD1 matching 10 bases. With 6 bases clipped from V and 3 bases from J, the junction kept 4 bases outside the gene matches. This CDR3 has 14 residues. Germline V gives CDR1 SGHVS, CDR2 FQNEAQ.

This chain joins TRBV20-1 and TRBJ1-2; 7 bases line up with TRBD1. Germline lookup yields CDR1 DFQATT and CDR2 SNEGSKA (reference sequence). V was pared by 5 bases and J by 1 base, with 13 bases of the junction left unmatched. The CDR3 sequence is 16 residues long. The CDR3 sequence is CSAAQGPQRYNYGYTF. CDR3 nucleotides: TGCAGTGCTGCACAGGGGCCCCAACGCTATAACTATGGCTACACCTTC.

V usage is TRBV29-1 and J usage is TRBJ2-5, with 9 bases that match TRBD2. Trimming cost V 4 bases and J 1 base; bases outside gene matches: 4. CDR3 size: 14 residues. Germline V CDR1 and CDR2: SQVTM, ANQGSEA. Written as DNA, the CDR3 is TGCAGCGTTGCTCCTAGCGGGGTCCAAGAGACCCAGTACTTC. Translation gives CSVAPSGVQETQYF.

The chain couples TRBV3-1 to TRBJ2-3; TRBD2 aligns across 10 bases. Germline CDR1 LGHDT, CDR2 YNNKEL (reference sequence). J was trimmed by 0 bases and V by 5 bases; bases with no gene match: 2. The CDR3 contains 15 residues. The CDR3 sequence is CASSKTSGSTDTQYF. As DNA, the CDR3 is TGTGCCAGCAGCAAGACTAGCGGGAGCACAGATACGCAGTATTTT.

This clonotype showed up many times. The genes are TRBV4-1 and TRBJ1-6; D is uncertain. Germline CDR1 MGHRA, CDR2 YSYEKL. Trimming stripped 1 base from V and 9 bases from J, with 13 bases between. The CDR3 sequence is 15 residues long. The CDR3 coding sequence is TGCGCCAGCAGCCAAGTTGGACCTAAGGGTTCACCCCTCCACTTT. Its translation is CASSQVGPKGSPLHF.

This clonotype showed up just a few times. The J gene is TRBJ2-7, the V gene TRBV6-1; D remains unclear. The CDR3 runs to 12 residues. Germline values: CDR1 MNHNS, CDR2 SASEGT. Trimming took 8 bases from V and 3 from J, leaving 11 bases between them. The CDR3 nucleotides are TGTGCCAGCTGGGCCGAGAGCTACGAGCAGTACTTC. Translation: CASWAESYEQYF.

The chain couples TRBV7-9 to TRBJ2-3, with TRBD2 matching 7 bases. CDR3 length: 14 amino acids. V shed 8 bases and J 1 base; nucleotides not matched to a gene: 6. Germline V gives CDR1 SEHNR, CDR2 FQNEAQ (reference sequence). The CDR3 region is CASGGGGGTDTQYF. The CDR3, as DNA: TGTGCCAGCGGCGGCGGGGGAGGCACAGATACGCAGTATTTT. The complete variable domain, with remaining parts taken from reference TRBV7-9 and TRBJ2-3, reads DTGVSQNPRHKITKRGQNVTFRCDPISEHNRLYWYRQTLGQGPEFLTYFQNEAQLEKSRLLSDRFSAERPKGSFSTLEIQRTEQGDSAMYLCASGGGGGTDTQYFGPGTRLTVL.

This clonotype appeared many times. The genes are TRBV5-1 and TRBJ1-1; tentative D call: TRBD1 (5 bases). The CDR3 spans 15 residues. V gave up 0 bases and J gave up 5 bases, with 14 bases separating them. Germline CDR1 is SGHRS and CDR2 is YFSETQ. CDR3 sequence (DNA): TGCGCCAGCAGCTTGGCTGGGACGGCAGATACTGAAGCTTTCTTT. Amino acids: CASSLAGTADTEAFF.

This clonotype has just a few counts. This chain connects TRBV20-1 to TRBJ1-1; 7 bases line up with TRBD1. Germline values: CDR1 DFQATT, CDR2 SNEGSKA (reference sequence). V gave up 3 bases and J gave up 4 bases; unmatched junction bases: 5. CDR3 length: 13 amino acids. The CDR3 DNA follows: TGCAGTGCTAGGCGGGCAGGGGGCACTGAAGCTTTCTTT. It codes for CSARRAGGTEAFF.